Listed below are T cell receptor beta chains from one sample, sequenced in a study of spatial heterogeneity in lung cancer. TCRdb processed the 5' RACE reads anew with MiXCR; each CDR3 protein has one entry. The sample has approximately 66,000 distinct CDR3 sequences, about 5.9% seen once. The sequencing used PBMCs, collected at surgery. The receptors come from a female donor with early-stage non-small cell lung cancer. Both conserved end residues are part of each CDR3. A D gene is named only where the DNA matches it firmly. Size tells how often a clone was seen (once, few, many) or the class of an expanded clone, and some rows leave it out.

CASSILQGEAGELFF TGTGCCAGCAGCATCTTACAGGGAGAGGCCGGGGAGCTGTTTTTT NA many TRBJ2-2 15 TRBV11-1
CSARGQSNQPQHF TGCAGTGCGAGGGGGCAGAGCAATCAGCCCCAGCATTTT TRBD1 many TRBJ1-5 13 TRBV20-1
CASRQTGASGYEQYF TGTGCCAGCAGACAGACCGGGGCATCCGGGTACGAGCAGTACTTC NA NA TRBJ2-7 15 TRBV2
CASSLVATFFTSETQYF TGTGCCAGCAGCTTAGTCGCAACCTTCTTCACGTCAGAGACCCAGTACTTC NA many TRBJ2-5 17 TRBV11-2
CASSFGQGTQPQHF TGTGCCAGCAGTTTTGGACAGGGGACTCAGCCCCAGCATTTT TRBD1 many TRBJ1-5 14 TRBV27
CATSDFGGREQYF TGTGCCACCAGTGATTTCGGGGGGCGCGAGCAGTACTTC NA NA TRBJ2-7 13 TRBV24-1
CASSFPRGLAGEWGTDTQYF TGTGCCAGCAGTTTCCCCCGGGGACTAGCGGGAGAATGGGGCACAGATACGCAGTATTTT TRBD2 many TRBJ2-3 20 TRBV9
CASSPQAGTGELFF TGTGCCAGCAGCCCTCAAGCTGGGACCGGGGAGCTGTTTTTT NA many TRBJ2-2 14 TRBV3-1
CASSYSGASYNEQFF TGTGCCAGCAGTTACTCCGGGGCCTCCTACAATGAGCAGTTCTTC NA NA TRBJ2-1 15 TRBV6-5
CASSQFRNEQYF TGTGCCAGCAGCCAATTTAGAAACGAGCAGTACTTC NA few TRBJ2-7 12 TRBV14
CASSVWGPIETQYF TGTGCCAGCAGTGTATGGGGACCCATAGAGACCCAGTACTTC NA many TRBJ2-5 14 TRBV2
CASGGGAPGPQHF TGTGCCAGCGGTGGAGGCGCCCCAGGGCCCCAGCATTTT NA many TRBJ1-5 13 TRBV6-1
CASSLGLHTEAFF TGTGCCAGCAGTCTAGGACTCCACACTGAAGCTTTCTTT NA NA TRBJ1-1 13 TRBV12-3/TRBV12-4
CASSPISGTPRLYNEQFF TGCGCCAGCAGCCCCATCTCTGGGACACCCAGACTCTACAATGAGCAGTTCTTC NA many TRBJ2-1 18 TRBV5-1
CASSPLGGLNTEAFF TGTGCCAGCAGCCCGCTGGGCGGGCTGAACACTGAAGCTTTCTTT NA NA TRBJ1-1 15 TRBV3-1
CASSSIPSTDSRNQPQHF TGCGCCAGCAGCTCCATTCCTTCTACCGACAGCAGAAATCAGCCCCAGCATTTT NA many TRBJ1-5 18 TRBV5-1
CASSSDSSGNTIYF TGCGCCAGCAGCTCGGACAGCTCTGGAAACACCATATATTTT NA NA TRBJ1-3 14 TRBV5-1
CASISTSGRGSYNEQFF TGCGCCAGCATTTCGACTAGCGGGAGGGGCTCCTACAATGAGCAGTTCTTC TRBD2 NA TRBJ2-1 17 TRBV4-1
CASSLVGGDYGYTF TGTGCCAGCAGTTTAGTCGGGGGGGACTATGGCTACACCTTC NA few TRBJ1-2 14 TRBV28
CASNPRRGSSTDTQYF TGTGCCAGCAATCCGCGGAGGGGTTCTAGCACAGATACGCAGTATTTT NA NA TRBJ2-3 16 TRBV6-6
CASSSPGTETFF TGTGCCAGCAGTTCCCCCGGCACTGAAACTTTCTTT NA NA TRBJ1-1 12 TRBV28
CASSKTQNTEAFF TGTGCCAGCAGTAAGACACAGAACACTGAAGCTTTCTTT NA many TRBJ1-1 13 TRBV12-3/TRBV12-4
CASSSVNTEAFF TGTGCCAGCTCAAGTGTTAACACTGAAGCTTTCTTT NA many TRBJ1-1 12 TRBV11-2
CASSFVRGWQETQYF TGTGCCAGCAGTTTCGTCAGGGGGTGGCAAGAGACCCAGTACTTC TRBD1 NA TRBJ2-5 15 TRBV27
CASSPRTGGDETQYF TGTGCCAGCAGTCCGCGGACAGGGGGTGACGAGACCCAGTACTTC TRBD1 many TRBJ2-5 15 TRBV6-6
CASSPEIRETTEAFF TGTGCCAGCTCACCAGAAATCAGGGAGACAACTGAAGCTTTCTTT NA NA TRBJ1-1 15 TRBV18
CASSYQVVGNSPLHF TGTGCCAGCAGTTACCAGGTGGTGGGGAATTCACCCCTCCACTTT NA many TRBJ1-6 15 TRBV6-5
CASSQFFQGAQPQHF TGCGCCAGCAGCCAATTTTTCCAGGGTGCTCAGCCCCAGCATTTT NA few TRBJ1-5 15 TRBV4-1
CAWSPPGHLEAFF TGTGCCTGGAGTCCCCCGGGACATCTTGAAGCTTTCTTT NA few TRBJ1-1 13 TRBV30
CASSFSGSTDTQYF TGTGCCAGCAGCTTTAGCGGGAGCACAGATACGCAGTATTTT TRBD2 few TRBJ2-3 14 TRBV9
CASSFGGTGYEQFF TGTGCCAGCAGCTTCGGCGGGACAGGGTATGAGCAGTTCTTC TRBD1 many TRBJ2-1 14 TRBV7-3
CASRKVENGYTF TGTGCCAGCAGAAAGGTGGAGAATGGCTACACCTTC NA many TRBJ1-2 12 TRBV2
CASSIGLADSYEQYF TGTGCCAGTAGTATAGGGCTAGCGGACTCCTACGAGCAGTACTTC TRBD2 NA TRBJ2-7 15 TRBV19
CASSLRGTGLQPQHF TGTGCCAGCAGTTTAAGGGGGACAGGGCTTCAGCCCCAGCATTTT TRBD1 few TRBJ1-5 15 TRBV28
CATSSPPPGASGYTF TGTGCCACCAGCAGCCCCCCTCCAGGGGCGAGCGGCTACACCTTC NA many TRBJ1-2 15 TRBV15
CASSAGQGPYNEQFF TGTGCCAGCAGCGCGGGACAGGGACCCTACAATGAGCAGTTCTTC TRBD1 many TRBJ2-1 15 TRBV5-5
CASSSRGQVSNTGELFF TGTGCCAGCAGCTCCCGGGGACAGGTCTCAAACACCGGGGAGCTGTTTTTT TRBD1 few TRBJ2-2 17 TRBV5-6
CAWSVGQGVTEAFF TGTGCCTGGAGTGTTGGGCAGGGTGTGACTGAAGCTTTCTTT NA NA TRBJ1-1 14 TRBV30
CASSQAPGTGRIKNIQYF TGTGCCAGCAGCCAAGCCCCCGGGACAGGGCGTATCAAAAACATTCAGTACTTC TRBD1 NA TRBJ2-4 18 TRBV7-8
CASSEPQLETSGVSYEQYF TGCGCCAGCAGTGAGCCCCAATTAGAAACTAGCGGGGTATCCTACGAGCAGTACTTC TRBD2 NA TRBJ2-7 19 TRBV10-2
CSARNSGANVLTF TGCAGTGCTCGGAACTCTGGGGCCAACGTCCTGACTTTC NA NA TRBJ2-6 13 TRBV20-1
CSVGGDTEAFF TGCAGCGTTGGTGGGGACACTGAAGCTTTCTTT NA few TRBJ1-1 11 TRBV29-1
CASSVGRGIDTQYF TGTGCCAGCAGCGTCGGCCGGGGGATAGATACGCAGTATTTT NA NA TRBJ2-3 14 TRBV7-8
CATAGTGADGELFF TGTGCCACGGCCGGGACCGGCGCGGACGGGGAGCTGTTTTTT NA many TRBJ2-2 14 TRBV10-3
CASSVGVGEQYF TGTGCCAGCAGCGTAGGTGTGGGCGAGCAGTACTTC NA many TRBJ2-7 12 TRBV9
CASSPTGVDEQYF TGTGCCAGCAGCCCGACAGGGGTCGACGAGCAGTACTTC TRBD1 many TRBJ2-7 13 TRBV5-6
CASSEDAGYRDTQYF TGTGCCAGCAGCGAAGACGCCGGGTATAGAGATACGCAGTATTTT NA many TRBJ2-3 15 TRBV7-8
CASSYSPALEEQETQYF TGTGCCAGCAGTTACTCTCCCGCCCTAGAGGAGCAAGAGACCCAGTACTTC NA many TRBJ2-5 17 TRBV6-5
CASTSRPGGANVLTF TGTGCCAGCACCAGTCGCCCTGGTGGGGCCAACGTCCTGACTTTC NA NA TRBJ2-6 15 TRBV12-3/TRBV12-4
CSVERGETQYF TGCAGCGTTGAGAGGGGAGAGACCCAGTACTTC NA many TRBJ2-5 11 TRBV29-1
CAISVIGLAGGSDTQYF TGTGCCATCAGTGTAATCGGACTAGCGGGAGGATCAGATACGCAGTATTTT TRBD2 few TRBJ2-3 17 TRBV10-3
CASSLEGGGETQYF TGCGCCAGCAGCTTGGAAGGGGGCGGGGAGACCCAGTACTTC TRBD1 many TRBJ2-5 14 TRBV5-1
CASSVGQFGTDTQYF TGTGCCAGCAGCGTAGGGCAGTTTGGCACAGATACGCAGTATTTT NA few TRBJ2-3 15 TRBV9
CASSTQGNTEAFF TGTGCCAGCAGCACTCAAGGGAACACTGAAGCTTTCTTT NA NA TRBJ1-1 13 TRBV7-9
CASRNRLGESSYNEQFF TGTGCCAGCAGGAACCGCCTCGGCGAGAGCTCCTACAATGAGCAGTTCTTC NA many TRBJ2-1 17 TRBV2
CASSPGNTGELFF TGTGCCAGCAGCCCTGGAAACACCGGGGAGCTGTTTTTT NA few TRBJ2-2 13 TRBV9
CASSLEGRGTDTQYF TGCGCCAGCAGCTTGGAGGGACGTGGCACAGATACGCAGTATTTT NA many TRBJ2-3 15 TRBV5-1
CASSGTGDSDEQYF TGTGCCAGCAGTGGGACAGGGGACTCGGACGAGCAGTACTTC TRBD1 many TRBJ2-7 14 TRBV2
CASSEGPFQGNTEAFF TGCGCCAGCAGCGAGGGGCCATTTCAGGGGAACACTGAAGCTTTCTTT NA few TRBJ1-1 16 TRBV5-1
CASSATVEGGTDTQYF TGCGCCAGCAGTGCAACCGTTGAGGGAGGCACAGATACGCAGTATTTT NA few TRBJ2-3 16 TRBV10-2